The count of the clone carrying this T cell receptor beta chain is one. The data belong to a study of cytomegalovirus exposure and HLA in healthy donors. Libraries were prepared by immunoSEQ multiplex PCR; TCRdb keeps only in-frame clonotypes and omits some of them. The data show about 43,000 clones, about 93% seen once. CDR1 and CDR2 from the germline V gene are SGHRS and YFSETQ. V dropped 3 bases and J dropped 0 bases, with 9 bases sitting between them. The CDR3 runs to 14 residues. This TCR derives from a man younger than 35 in good health and CMV-seronegative. V usage is TRBV5-1 and J usage is TRBJ2-5; a weak D match, TRBD1 (6 bases). Sequenced sample: PBMCs. CDR3 sequence reads: CASSYGQNQETQYF. In nucleotides, the CDR3 is TGCGCCAGCAGCTACGGACAGAACCAAGAGACCCAGTACTTC. Combining the CDR3 with reference TRBV5-1 and TRBJ2-5 gives the whole variable domain KAGVTQTPRYLIKTRGQQVTLSCSPISGHRSVSWYQQTPGQGLQFLFEYFSETQRNKGNFPGRFSGRQFSNSRSEMNVSTLELGDSALYLCASSYGQNQETQYFGPGTRLLVL.